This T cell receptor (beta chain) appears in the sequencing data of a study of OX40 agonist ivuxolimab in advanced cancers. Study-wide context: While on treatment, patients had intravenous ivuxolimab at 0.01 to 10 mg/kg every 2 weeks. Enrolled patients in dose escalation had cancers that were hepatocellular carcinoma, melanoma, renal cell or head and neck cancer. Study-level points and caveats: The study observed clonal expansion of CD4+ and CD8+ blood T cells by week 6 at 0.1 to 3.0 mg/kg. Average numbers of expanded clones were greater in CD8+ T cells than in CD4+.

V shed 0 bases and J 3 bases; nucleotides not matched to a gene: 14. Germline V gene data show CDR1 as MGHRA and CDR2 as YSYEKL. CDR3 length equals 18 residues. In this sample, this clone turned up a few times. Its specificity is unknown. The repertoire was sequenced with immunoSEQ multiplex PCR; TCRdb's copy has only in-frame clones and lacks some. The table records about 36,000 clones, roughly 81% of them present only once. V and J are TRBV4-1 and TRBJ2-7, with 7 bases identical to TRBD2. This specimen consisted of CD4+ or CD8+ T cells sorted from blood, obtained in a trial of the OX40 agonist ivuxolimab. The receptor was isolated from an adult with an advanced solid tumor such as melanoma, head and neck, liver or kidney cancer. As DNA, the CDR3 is TGCGCCAGCAGCCAAGAGGGCCGAGGTTTTGGGGGGGTCTACGAGCAGTACTTC. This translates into CASSQEGRGFGGVYEQYF.